One and the same sample provided the 10 T cell receptor beta chains below, sequenced in a study of T cells in Graves' hyperthyroidism and ophthalmopathy. Amplification of TCR beta CDR3 regions was performed using RNA transcripts as template. First-round RT-PCR targeting the TCR CDR3 was performed with the HTBI primer set. TCRdb called the multiplex PCR reads again in MiXCR, with one record for every CDR3 protein. The sample holds 450,000 to 600,000 distinct CDR3 sequences, 14% seen once. The sequenced sample was blood. These receptors were obtained from a woman aged 40-49 years with Graves' hyperthyroidism.

The chain recombines TRBV11-2 with TRBJ2-5; 8 positions agree with TRBD1. Per germline, CDR1 SGHAT and CDR2 FQNNGV. V lost 4 bases, J lost 4 bases, and 8 bases stayed unmatched. CDR3 size: 15 residues. This chain's CDR3 is CASSWTDRDGETQYF. The CDR3 coding sequence is TGTGCCAGCAGCTGGACGGACAGGGACGGAGAGACCCAGTACTTC.

This clonotype was observed many times. Written as DNA, the CDR3 is TGTGCCAGCAGAACACAGGGCGTGGGTGGCTACACCTTC. It yields the protein CASRTQGVGGYTF. The V and J genes are TRBV12-3 or TRBV12-4 and TRBJ1-2; D possibly corresponds to TRBD1 (6 bases). V lost 6 bases and J lost 7, with 15 bases in between. The CDR3 extends over 13 amino acids.

This rearrangement joins TRBV10-3 to TRBJ1-2; D is unclear. This CDR3 is 14 amino acids long. With 3 bases removed from V and 4 bases from J, the gap between germline ends came to 12 bases. CDR1 and CDR2 from the germline V gene are ENHRY and SYGVKD. This CDR3 is CAISEGGPVYGYTF. CDR3 in DNA: TGTGCCATCAGTGAAGGTGGTCCCGTCTATGGCTACACCTTC.

This clonotype occurred many times. CDR3 bases: TGTGCCAGCAGTTACGCAGGGGACGGCTACACCTTC. It yields the protein CASSYAGDGYTF. The J gene is TRBJ1-2, the V gene TRBV6-5; D may be TRBD1 (6 bases). The CDR3 is 12 residues long. CDR1 MNHEY and CDR2 SVGAGI come from the germline V gene. V lost 2 bases to trimming and J lost 8 bases, with 9 bases between them.

This clonotype appeared many times. V gene TRBV11-2 combines with J gene TRBJ2-1; 9 nucleotides line up with TRBD2. The CDR3 is 17 residues long. The V gene's germline CDR1 is SGHAT and CDR2 FQNNGV. With V trimmed by 6 bases and J by 0 bases, 9 bases remained unmatched. The DNA for the CDR3 is TGTGCCAGCAGGGTGACTAGCGGATTCAGCTCCTACAATGAGCAGTTCTTC. Its protein product is CASRVTSGFSSYNEQFF.

The count of this clonotype is one. V gene TRBV4-1 combines with J gene TRBJ1-4, with 7 positions matching TRBD1. CDR3 size: 18 residues. Germline V CDR1 and CDR2: MGHRA, YSYEKL. After removal of 6 bases from V and 0 bases from J, the junction contained 13 bases not matched to a gene. CDR3 in amino acids: CASSPRWVGGTTNEKLFF. CDR3 DNA sequence: TGCGCCAGCAGTCCAAGATGGGTAGGGGGCACAACTAATGAAAAACTGTTTTTT.

A remark on this clonotype: Given a much more abundant clone one base away, this may be a read error. The rearrangement uses TRBV12-3 or TRBV12-4 and TRBJ2-2, with TRBD2 identical over 8 bases. The CDR3 sequence is 14 residues long. J gave up 10 bases and V 6 bases, and 10 bases lay outside the gene matches. This CDR3 reads CASRPGGPNEELFF. In DNA, the CDR3 is TGTGCCAGCAGGCCGGGAGGGCCTAACGAGGAGCTGTTTTTT.

This chain joins TRBV27 and TRBJ1-5, with TRBD1 as a possible D gene (5 bases). The germline CDR1 and CDR2 sequences are MNHEY and SMNVEV (reference sequence). The CDR3 contains 13 residues. The germline V and J ends were trimmed by 11 bases and 3 bases, with 14 bases remaining between them. The CDR3: CAGGGGNNQPQHF. The CDR3 coding sequence is TGTGCCGGCGGGGGGGGGAACAATCAGCCCCAGCATTTT.

This clonotype was recorded a few times. J is TRBJ2-1 and V is TRBV5-5, with 11 positions matching TRBD2. The CDR3 runs to 17 residues. The V segment lost 0 bases and the J segment 4 bases; nucleotides outside the gene matches: 6. Per germline, CDR1 SGHKS and CDR2 YYEKEE (reference sequence). This CDR3 is CASSLVPSSGRYNEQFF. The CDR3 DNA reads TGTGCCAGCAGCTTGGTCCCCTCTAGCGGGAGGTACAATGAGCAGTTCTTC.

This clonotype was counted many times. The chain carries TRBV2 and TRBJ2-5; a weak D match, TRBD2 (6 bases). CDR1 and CDR2 (germline): SNHLY, FYNNEI. The CDR3 is 14 amino acids. Trimming shortened V by 11 bases and J by 2 bases, and 18 bases separated the two germline ends. The CDR3 sequence: CAVLSIAEQETQYF. Written as DNA, the CDR3 is TGTGCCGTCCTATCGATAGCGGAACAAGAGACCCAGTACTTC.